These 10 T cell receptor beta chains came from one sample sequenced in a study of blood T cells in healthy people across ages. A J-beta primer mix and a sample-barcoded 5' primer were used in a second PCR of about 7 to 11 cycles. TCRdb ran MiXCR on the 5' RACE reads and lists one entry per CDR3 protein. The sample records around 900,000 distinct CDR3 sequences, under 35% being singletons. The sample taken for sequencing was blood. The receptors derive from a woman older than 75 in good health.

Points on this clonotype: This sequence may be a read error, since a much larger clone differs from it by one base. This chain connects TRBV7-7 to TRBJ2-1; 8 nucleotides agree with TRBD2. The CDR3 contains 15 residues. Per the germline V gene, CDR1 is SSHAT and CDR2 is FNYEAQ (reference sequence). The junction had 10 bases not matched to a gene; V was cut back by 5 bases and J by 7 bases. CDR3 sequence: CASSKLAEGGNEQFF. The DNA of the CDR3 is TGTGCCAGCAGCAAACTAGCGGAGGGGGGGAATGAGCAGTTCTTC.

In this sample, this clonotype turned up a few times. Just one base apart from a much larger clone, this may be a read error. J is TRBJ2-1 and V is TRBV2; D gene ambiguous. Matching the DNA end better, TRBJ2-7 makes the J call doubtful. This CDR3 is 11 amino acids long. Per germline, CDR1 SNHLY and CDR2 FYNNEI. The chain's CDR3 is CASTTTNEQYF. The CDR3, as DNA: TGTGCCAGCACCACTACGAATGAGCAGTACTTC.

There are many counts of this clonotype. The V call is TRBV6-5, the J call TRBJ2-3; D gene uncertain. Germline V gene data show CDR1 as MNHEY and CDR2 as SVGAGI. Trimming shortened V by 5 bases and J by 1 base, and 13 bases separated the two germline ends. The CDR3 covers 15 residues. CDR3 residues: CASSQTGPRTDTQYF. The CDR3 nucleotides are TGTGCCAGCAGTCAAACCGGGCCTCGCACAGATACGCAGTATTTT.

As to this clonotype: The junction differs from germline at one of its ends, possibly a read error. The gene calls are TRBV15 and TRBJ1-5, with D maybe TRBD1 (6 bases). Germline V lookup: CDR1 LNHNV, CDR2 YYDKDF (reference sequence). CDR3 length: 16 amino acids. The DNA for the CDR3 is TGTGCCACCGGCAGACCCCGACAGGCCAGCAATCAGCCCCAGCATTTT. This encodes CATGRPRQASNQPQHF.

This clonotype showed up many times. The chain has TRBV5-1 and TRBJ1-5; D is perhaps TRBD1 (5 bases). CDR3 size: 16 residues. CDR1 is SGHRS, CDR2 YFSETQ, per germline. Trimming removed 3 bases from V and 1 base from J, with 14 bases in between. CDR3 region: CASSSGPSGSNQPQHF. The CDR3 DNA follows: TGCGCCAGCAGCTCGGGACCATCCGGCAGCAATCAGCCCCAGCATTTT. Based on the CDR3 plus reference TRBV5-1 and TRBJ1-5, the full variable domain is KAGVTQTPRYLIKTRGQQVTLSCSPISGHRSVSWYQQTPGQGLQFLFEYFSETQRNKGNFPGRFSGRQFSNSRSEMNVSTLELGDSALYLCASSSGPSGSNQPQHFGDGTRLSIL.

With regard to this clonotype: Just one base apart from a much larger clone, this may be a read error. The chain links TRBV29-1 to TRBJ2-3; D gene ambiguous. Germline V gene lookup returns CDR1 SQVTM and CDR2 ANQGSEA. CDR3 size: 11 residues. CDR3 nucleotide sequence: TGCAGCGTTGCAGAGTGGGATATGCAGTATTTT. The encoded protein is CSVAEWDMQYF.

The sample holds many counts of this clonotype. V gene TRBV20-1 combines with J gene TRBJ2-5, with D perhaps matching TRBD2 (6 bases). CDR3 size: 12 residues. V lost 5 bases to trimming and J lost 7 bases, with 14 bases between them. The V gene's germline CDR1 is DFQATT and CDR2 SNEGSKA (reference sequence). The CDR3 sequence is CSAPKRVGTQYF. In nucleotides, the CDR3 is TGCAGTGCTCCTAAGCGGGTAGGGACCCAGTACTTC.

Turning to this clonotype: A read error is possible here, since a much larger clone lies one base away. V is TRBV12-3 or TRBV12-4 and J is TRBJ2-5, with TRBD1 matching over 8 bases. The CDR3 is 15 residues long. For the CDR3, the DNA is TGTGCCAACAGTTCCCGTGGGCAGGGGGCGGGTGAGCAGTACTTC. Its translation: CANSSRGQGAGEQYF.

Details on this clonotype: Because it lacks the conserved phenylalanine or tryptophan at the end, this CDR3 is likely a read error. The rearrangement joins TRBV5-1 to TRBJ2-1; TRBD2 matches 13 bases. The CDR3 has 16 amino acids. Trimming removed 2 bases from V and 6 bases from J; junction bases left unmatched: 5. Germline lookup yields CDR1 SGHRS and CDR2 YFSETQ. CDR3 coding DNA: TGCGCCAGCAGCTTTTCACTAGCGGGGGGGCTCAATGAGCAGTTCTTA. It yields the protein CASSFSLAGGLNEQFL.

This chain joins TRBV9 and TRBJ2-3; no clear D gene. Germline CDR1 and CDR2: SGDLS and YYNGEE. Trimming took off 0 bases at V and 0 bases at J, with 8 bases between the two ends. The length of the CDR3 is 15 residues. The CDR3 DNA sequence: TGTGCCAGCAGCGTAGGGTTGGGTAGCACAGATACGCAGTATTTT. This translates into CASSVGLGSTDTQYF.